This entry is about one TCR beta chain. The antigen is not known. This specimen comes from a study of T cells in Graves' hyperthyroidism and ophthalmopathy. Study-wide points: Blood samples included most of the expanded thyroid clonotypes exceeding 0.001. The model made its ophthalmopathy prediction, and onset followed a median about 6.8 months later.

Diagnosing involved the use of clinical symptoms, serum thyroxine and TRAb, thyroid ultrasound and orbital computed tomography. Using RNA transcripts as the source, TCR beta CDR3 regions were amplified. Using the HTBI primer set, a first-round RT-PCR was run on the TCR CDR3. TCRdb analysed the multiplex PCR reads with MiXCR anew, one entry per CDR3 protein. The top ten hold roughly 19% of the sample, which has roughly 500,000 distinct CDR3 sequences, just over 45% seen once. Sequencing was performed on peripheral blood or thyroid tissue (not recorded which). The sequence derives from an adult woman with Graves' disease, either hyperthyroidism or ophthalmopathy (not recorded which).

CDR3 sequence: CASSRDTSGGSPLHF. The CDR3 DNA is TGTGCCAGCAGTAGGGACACCTCAGGGGGGTCACCCCTCCACTTT. J is TRBJ1-6 and V is TRBV2, with TRBD1 identical over 7 bases. V was clipped by 5 bases and J by 10 bases; unmatched bases: 11. CDR3 length equals 15 residues. CDR1 and CDR2 from the germline V gene are SNHLY and FYNNEI.